The clone carrying this T cell receptor beta chain came up a few times. Its target is unknown. This entry is derived from a study of regulatory T cells in long-lasting Graves disease. Findings of the study overall: Under persistent disease, TRBV28, TRBJ1-2 and TRBJ2-5 were used preferentially.

The CDR3 sequence is 13 residues long. The V and J ends lost 9 bases and 8 bases respectively, with 17 bases between them. Germline loops: CDR1 MDHEN, CDR2 SYDVKM. Construction of the TCR beta libraries employed iRepertoire HTBI primers in conjunction with Arm-PCR of CDR3 regions. In the original workflow: Taken together, the samples had 55 to 70 TRBV and around 14 TRBJ segments identified. TCRdb processed the multiplex PCR reads anew with MiXCR; each CDR3 protein has one entry. These V and J calls originate from TCRdb's pipeline instead of the authors' own analysis. The sample shows approximately 440,000 distinct CDR3 sequences, about 25% of them seen only once. The time point here: persistent/refractory GD, antithyroid drugs over 5 years with positive TRAb. Preparation of the TCR library used RNA extracted from PBMCs.

The V and J genes are TRBV28 and TRBJ2-1; weak D call: TRBD2 (7 bases). The sequence came from a female donor with Graves disease. The sequencing here drew on peripheral blood mononuclear cells (PBMCs), taken when the disease was refractory, from a patient treated with antithyroid drugs. The CDR3 is CASLGGGAHEQFF. DNA of the CDR3: TGTGCCAGTTTGGGTGGGGGGGCGCATGAGCAGTTCTTC.